Included here is one TCR beta chain sequence, with context. As yet, its antigen is unknown. PCR involved 60 Vbeta and 13 Jbeta primers. Clones were sequenced by immunoSEQ multiplex PCR, and TCRdb holds only the in-frame ones, with some missing. The sample shows some 120,000 clones, 80% of them seen only once. This sample is drawn from a study of cytomegalovirus exposure and HLA in healthy donors. General observations from the study: Within the data, a cluster of highly shared sequence variants was likely a sequencing artifact. The classifier reportedly diagnosed cytomegalovirus status with high sensitivity and specificity.

Germline-derived CDR1 and CDR2 are SGHRS and YFSETQ. The CDR3 extends over 15 amino acids. The V end was cut by 4 bases, the J end by 9 bases, with 20 bases between. Sequences were obtained from PBMCs. This TCR came from a middle-aged man in good health and CMV-seronegative. This sequence joins TRBV5-1 and TRBJ2-1; maybe TRBD1 (6 bases). For the CDR3, the DNA is TGCGCCAGCAGCGTAGGAACAGGGTTAAACTTTGAGCAGTTCTTC. It yields the protein CASSVGTGLNFEQFF.